These 30 T cell receptor beta chains share one sample of origin, sequenced in a study of radiotherapy plus CTLA-4 blockade in lung cancer (dated by TCRdb to the late 2010s). Preparation of the library involved the immunoSEQ multiplex PCR assay. TCRdb stores this immuneACCESS table with in-frame sequences only. Part of the clones is absent; in the studies checked, under half of the shortfall reflects unresolved V genes, and no reason is known for the rest. A total of tens of thousands of clones appear in this sample, approximately 86% of them only once. The top ten constitute 2% to 2.5% of the sample. Sequencing was performed on peripheral blood, taken from a patient treated with radiotherapy plus ipilimumab. Receptors were obtained from a human donor with non-small cell lung cancer who had a partial response to radiotherapy plus ipilimumab.

V usage is TRBV7-2 and J usage is TRBJ2-5; 7 bases map to TRBD2. Per the germline V gene, CDR1 is SGHTA and CDR2 is FQGNSA. The ends lost 2 bases at V and 4 bases at J; junction bases unmatched: 13. The CDR3 loop spans 17 amino acids. The CDR3 is CASSLLEELGRGETQYF. DNA for the CDR3: TGTGCCAGCAGCTTATTGGAAGAGCTAGGGAGGGGAGAGACCCAGTACTTC.

This chain uses TRBV28 with TRBJ1-2; 8 bases are a match to TRBD1. The CDR3 covers 16 residues. V was clipped by 4 bases and J by 4 bases; unmatched bases: 11. The germline V gene has CDR1 MDHEN and CDR2 SYDVKM. The CDR3 sequence: CASSSDRVEATYGYTF. Here the CDR3 DNA reads TGTGCCAGCAGTTCGGACAGGGTTGAAGCGACCTATGGCTACACCTTC.

This clone came up once. The gene calls are TRBV4-3 and TRBJ1-2, with D uncertain. The CDR3 loop spans 14 amino acids. The germline V and J ends were trimmed by 0 bases and 4 bases, with 9 bases remaining between them. Germline V CDR1 and CDR2: LGHNA, YSLEER. The CDR3 sequence is CASSQEPRSYGYTF. CDR3 coding DNA: TGCGCCAGCAGCCAAGAACCCAGGTCCTATGGCTACACCTTC.

J is TRBJ2-3 and V is TRBV19; TRBD2 agrees at 7 bases. Germline values: CDR1 LNHDA, CDR2 SQIVND (reference sequence). This CDR3 contains 15 residues. Trimming removed 5 bases from V and 8 bases from J; junction bases left unmatched: 13. The CDR3, as DNA: TGTGCCAGTAGTGGCCGTGGGGGGGGATGGGTTACGCAGTATTTT. Protein product: CASSGRGGGWVTQYF.

With regard to this clone: This may stem from a read error, because a much larger clone lies one nucleotide away. V is TRBV28 and J is TRBJ1-2, with 7 bases matching TRBD1. The CDR3 runs 12 residues. With 10 bases clipped from V and 3 bases from J, the junction kept 5 bases outside the gene matches. CDR1 MDHEN and CDR2 SYDVKM come from the germline V gene. Written as DNA, the CDR3 is TGTGCCATCGACAGGGAGGACTATGGCTACACCTTC. This encodes CAIDREDYGYTF.

The rearrangement uses TRBV18 and TRBJ2-1, with 11 bases aligning to TRBD1. The CDR3 loop spans 16 amino acids. The ends lost 6 bases at V and 2 bases at J; junction bases unmatched: 6. Germline CDR1 is KGHSH and CDR2 is LQKENI. CDR3 sequence (DNA): TGTGCCAGCTCCCCATGGGACAGGGGGACCTACAATGAGCAGTTCTTC. Encoded protein: CASSPWDRGTYNEQFF.

This clone turned up a few times. This chain joins TRBV5-1 and TRBJ1-1; 8 bases are a match to TRBD1. This CDR3 is 14 amino acids long. Trimming cost V 4 bases and J 1 base; bases outside gene matches: 3. Germline lookup yields CDR1 SGHRS and CDR2 YFSETQ. The CDR3 loop reads CASSPGQGNTEAFF. CDR3 bases: TGCGCCAGCAGCCCAGGACAGGGGAACACTGAAGCTTTCTTT.

This clone was seen once. The chain recombines TRBV30 with TRBJ2-3; D gene uncertain. Trimming took 7 bases from V and 4 from J, leaving 9 bases between them. This CDR3 spans 11 amino acids. Germline V gives CDR1 GTSNPN, CDR2 SVGIG (reference sequence). The CDR3 DNA reads as TGTGCCTTAACAATTTCAGATACGCAGTATTTT. Translation gives CALTISDTQYF.

The chain links TRBV10-3 to TRBJ2-1; D is unclear. The CDR3 runs 15 residues. The V gene's germline CDR1 is ENHRY and CDR2 SYGVKD. Trimming removed 10 bases at V and 0 bases at J, with 16 bases between. In DNA, the CDR3 is TGTGCCACCCGGTCGGGTGATGGCTCCTACAATGAGCAGTTCTTC. Protein sequence: CATRSGDGSYNEQFF.

The chain has TRBV19 and TRBJ1-2; D uncertain. In germline, CDR1 is LNHDA, CDR2 SQIVND (reference sequence). The germline V and J ends were trimmed by 7 bases and 0 bases, with 15 bases remaining between them. This CDR3 comprises 15 residues. CDR3: CASNRDTVTNYGYTF. DNA of the CDR3: TGTGCCAGTAATCGAGACACAGTAACTAACTATGGCTACACCTTC.

In the case of this clone: The same CDR3 is also encoded by other DNA sequences in this sample. The chain is built from TRBV28 and TRBJ1-6; TRBD1 matches 8 bases. This CDR3 contains 17 residues. V dropped 6 bases and J dropped 0; count of bases not matched to a gene: 7. CDR1 MDHEN and CDR2 SYDVKM come from the germline V gene. The DNA of the CDR3 is TGTGCCAGCAGACAAGGACAGGGTAGCTCCTATAATTCACCCCTCCACTTT. Translating it yields CASRQGQGSSYNSPLHF.

V gene TRBV7-9 combines with J gene TRBJ2-7; 9 bases match TRBD2. The junction had 4 bases not matched to a gene; V was cut back by 5 bases and J by 2 bases. This CDR3 comprises 14 residues. Germline V gene sequence: CDR1 SEHNR, CDR2 FQNEAQ (reference sequence). CDR3 loop: CASSGAGGAYEQYF. CDR3 nucleotides: TGTGCCAGCAGCGGAGCGGGAGGTGCCTACGAGCAGTACTTC. Complete variable domain (other parts from reference TRBV7-9 and TRBJ2-7): DTGVSQNPRHKITKRGQNVTFRCDPISEHNRLYWYRQTLGQGPEFLTYFQNEAQLEKSRLLSDRFSAERPKGSFSTLEIQRTEQGDSAMYLCASSGAGGAYEQYFGPGTRLTVT.

The V call is TRBV4-1, the J call TRBJ1-1; possibly TRBD1 for D (5 bases). The CDR3 runs to 11 residues. The ends were cut back, 3 bases at V and 6 bases at J, with 5 bases in the middle. In germline, CDR1 is MGHRA, CDR2 YSYEKL. In nucleotides, the CDR3 is TGCGCCAGCAGCCACAGGGCTGAAGCTTTCTTT. Translating gives CASSHRAEAFF.

This clone was recorded once. The chain recombines TRBV6-1 with TRBJ2-2; the match to TRBD1 covers 7 bases. V dropped 6 bases and J dropped 0; count of bases not matched to a gene: 4. The CDR3 is 15 residues long. The germline V gene has CDR1 MNHNS and CDR2 SASEGT. The CDR3 DNA reads as TGTGCCAGCAGATATGGACAGGCGAACACCGGGGAGCTGTTTTTT. It translates to CASRYGQANTGELFF.

V and J are TRBV4-2 and TRBJ1-3; possibly TRBD1 for D (5 bases). The germline V gene encodes CDR1 LGHNA and CDR2 YNFKEQ. V lost 4 bases and J 2 bases, leaving 12 bases between the germline ends. This CDR3 comprises 15 residues. CDR3 in amino acids: CASSRGGITGNTIYF. CDR3 coding DNA: TGTGCCAGCAGCCGGGGGGGGATCACTGGAAACACCATATATTTT.

This clone was seen only once. CDR3 nucleotides: TGCGCCAGCAGCCAAGTTTATGTGCAGGGGGTTGTCACCGGGGAGCTGTTTTTT. It codes for CASSQVYVQGVVTGELFF. The chain employs TRBV4-3 and TRBJ2-2; 7 bases match TRBD1. Looked up from germline, CDR1 is LGHNA and CDR2 is YSLEER. The J segment lost 4 bases and the V segment lost 1 base, leaving 12 bases of the junction unmatched. The CDR3 totals 18 residues.

CDR3 bases: TGCGCCAGCACCGGACAGACGAACACTGAAGCTTTCTTT. It is translated as CASTGQTNTEAFF. The V call is TRBV5-1, the J call TRBJ1-1; the D gene is possibly TRBD1 (6 bases). The germline V gene has CDR1 SGHRS and CDR2 YFSETQ. The V gene lost 6 bases and the J gene lost 1 base, with 10 bases spanning the gap. CDR3 size: 13 residues.

The chain has TRBV4-1 and TRBJ2-7; the D is unclear. The CDR3 sequence is 13 residues long. V was shortened by 0 bases and J by 7 bases, with 10 bases between the two germline ends. The germline gives CDR1 MGHRA, CDR2 YSYEKL. In DNA, the CDR3 is TGCGCCAGCAGCCAAGATGTAGTGCGGGAGCAGTACTTC. This codes for CASSQDVVREQYF.

The chain combines TRBV5-5 with TRBJ2-3, with 12 positions matching TRBD2. Germline V gene data show CDR1 as SGHKS and CDR2 as YYEKEE (reference sequence). After removal of 4 bases from V and 4 bases from J, the junction contained 13 bases not matched to a gene. There are 18 residues in the CDR3. CDR3 nucleotides: TGTGCCAGCAGCCTCGGCGACATACTAGCGGGAGGCTCAGATACGCAGTATTTT. As protein: CASSLGDILAGGSDTQYF.

V and J are TRBV7-2 and TRBJ2-2; 8 nucleotides agree with TRBD1. Trimming removed 5 bases from V and 5 bases from J; junction bases left unmatched: 10. This CDR3 has 16 amino acids. CDR1 SGHTA and CDR2 FQGNSA come from the germline V gene. The CDR3 here is CASSPDGTGLTGELFF. The CDR3 coding sequence is TGTGCCAGCAGCCCAGACGGGACAGGCTTAACCGGGGAGCTGTTTTTT.

The V call is TRBV21-1, the J call TRBJ2-7; the table names TRBD2, a call not compared with the DNA. TRBV21-1 is tagged as a pseudogene. This CDR3 comprises 16 residues. CDR3 nucleotide sequence: TGTGCCAGCAGCAAAGGCGGACTACTTCTGGCCTACGAGCAGTACGTC. Protein: CASSKGGLLLAYEQYV.

The chain carries TRBV14 and TRBJ2-3; unclear D gene. V lost 1 base to trimming and J lost 1 base, with 15 bases between them. The germline V gene has CDR1 SGHDN and CDR2 FVKESK. The CDR3 runs 17 residues. CDR3 loop: CASSQGWSQSGTDTQYF. The CDR3 DNA follows: TGTGCCAGCAGCCAAGGATGGAGCCAGTCCGGCACAGATACGCAGTATTTT.

The gene calls are TRBV29-1 and TRBJ1-4; no clear D. V was cut by 3 bases and J by 4 bases, with 9 bases left in between. The CDR3 loop spans 13 amino acids. CDR1 is SQVTM, CDR2 ANQGSEA, per germline. The CDR3 region is CSVELGGNEKLFF. Here the CDR3 DNA reads TGCAGCGTTGAGTTAGGAGGTAATGAAAAACTGTTTTTT.

The chain combines TRBV9 with TRBJ2-3, with 14 bases matching TRBD2. The CDR3 is 17 residues long. The germline CDR1 and CDR2 sequences are SGDLS and YYNGEE. V trimming: 4 bases; J trimming: 4 bases; junction bases outside the gene matches: 8. CDR3 residues: CASSQQTSGRGSDTQYF. CDR3 nucleotide sequence: TGTGCCAGCAGCCAGCAGACTAGCGGGAGGGGGTCAGATACGCAGTATTTT.

The V call is TRBV28, the J call TRBJ1-1, with no clear D. Germline V gene lookup returns CDR1 MDHEN and CDR2 SYDVKM. This CDR3 has 14 amino acids. The V end lost 3 bases, the J end lost 1 base, and 9 bases lay between the germline ends. In nucleotides, the CDR3 is TGTGCCAGCAGTTTGTTAACGGGGAACACTGAAGCTTTCTTT. It translates to CASSLLTGNTEAFF.

The CDR3 DNA reads TGTGCCAGCAGTTTAAGGGGCTCCAATGAGCAGTTCTTC. Protein sequence: CASSLRGSNEQFF. V is TRBV27 and J is TRBJ2-1; a weak D match, TRBD1 (5 bases). The V gene's germline CDR1 is MNHEY and CDR2 SMNVEV (reference sequence). The V gene lost 2 bases and the J gene lost 6 bases, with 8 bases spanning the gap. The CDR3 is 13 amino acids.

The chain links TRBV28 to TRBJ2-3; D possibly corresponds to TRBD1 (6 bases). This CDR3 spans 18 amino acids. From germline, CDR1 is MDHEN and CDR2 SYDVKM. Between the trimmed V and J ends, which lost 0 bases and 0 bases, there was a span of 16 bases. The CDR3 nucleotides are TGTGCCAGCAGTTTATGGATACAGGGTCCCCCTAGCACAGATACGCAGTATTTT. It translates to CASSLWIQGPPSTDTQYF.

V and J are TRBV19 and TRBJ2-3; 10 bases are a match to TRBD1. V shed 5 bases, J shed 6 bases, and the junction held 11 bases outside the gene matches. Germline V gene data show CDR1 as LNHDA and CDR2 as SQIVND (reference sequence). CDR3 length: 16 amino acids. CDR3 sequence reads: CASSLLGQGFSDTQYF. CDR3 nucleotides: TGTGCCAGTAGTCTGTTGGGACAGGGGTTTTCTGATACGCAGTATTTT. The entire variable domain, with the rest obtained from reference TRBV19 and TRBJ2-3, is as follows: DGGITQSPKYLFRKEGQNVTLSCEQNLNHDAMYWYRQDPGQGLRLIYYSQIVNDFQKGDIAEGYSVSREKKESFPLTVTSAQKNPTAFYLCASSLLGQGFSDTQYFGPGTRLTVL.

The chain is built from TRBV2 and TRBJ1-1; 7 bases line up with TRBD1. Losses at the gene ends were 5 bases for V and 14 bases for J; bases not matched to a gene: 11. Germline V gives CDR1 SNHLY, CDR2 FYNNEI. The CDR3 covers 12 residues. The CDR3 region has the DNA TGTGCCAGCAGTTTGGGACAGCCAGGAGACTTCTTT. Its translation: CASSLGQPGDFF.

V usage is TRBV28 and J usage is TRBJ1-1; no clear D. This CDR3 contains 14 residues. Germline V gene sequence: CDR1 MDHEN, CDR2 SYDVKM. V was trimmed by 5 bases and J by 4 bases, leaving 14 bases between them. Here the CDR3 DNA reads TGTGCCAGCAGTCCCGGAGAAGGCCTCACTGAAGCTTTCTTT. Amino acid sequence: CASSPGEGLTEAFF. The full variable domain, in which reference TRBV28 and TRBJ1-1 provide the parts outside the CDR3, is DVKVTQSSRYLVKRTGEKVFLECVQDMDHENMFWYRQDPGLGLRLIYFSYDVKMKEKGDIPEGYSVSREKKERFSLILESASTNQTSMYLCASSPGEGLTEAFFGQGTRLTVV.